This T cell receptor (beta chain) is from a study of T cells in Graves' hyperthyroidism and ophthalmopathy. Broader study findings: In the analysis, a 13 V-J model separated ophthalmopathy from stable hyperthyroidism.

Exclusion of a patient resulted from uncontrolled infection, other autoimmune disease, pregnancy or lactation. Amplified TCR beta CDR3 regions came from RNA transcripts. First-round RT-PCR of the TCR CDR3 relied on the HTBI primer set. TCRdb reanalysed the multiplex PCR reads using MiXCR and keeps one entry per CDR3 protein. The sample includes roughly 170,000 distinct CDR3 sequences, approximately 9% of them seen just once. Points on this clonotype: Its antigen is as yet unknown.

The origin of this receptor is a woman younger than 35 with Graves' hyperthyroidism that later progressed to Graves' ophthalmopathy. The sequenced material came from blood.

As DNA, the CDR3 is TGTGCCAGCAGCCAAGAAGGGGGTAGCTCCTACGAGCAGTACTTC. Its protein product is CASSQEGGSSYEQYF. The chain recombines TRBV4-2 with TRBJ2-7, with D possibly TRBD1 on 6 matching bases. Germline CDR1 and CDR2: LGHNA and YNFKEQ. V lost 0 bases, J lost 0 bases, and 9 bases lay in between. This CDR3 contains 15 residues.